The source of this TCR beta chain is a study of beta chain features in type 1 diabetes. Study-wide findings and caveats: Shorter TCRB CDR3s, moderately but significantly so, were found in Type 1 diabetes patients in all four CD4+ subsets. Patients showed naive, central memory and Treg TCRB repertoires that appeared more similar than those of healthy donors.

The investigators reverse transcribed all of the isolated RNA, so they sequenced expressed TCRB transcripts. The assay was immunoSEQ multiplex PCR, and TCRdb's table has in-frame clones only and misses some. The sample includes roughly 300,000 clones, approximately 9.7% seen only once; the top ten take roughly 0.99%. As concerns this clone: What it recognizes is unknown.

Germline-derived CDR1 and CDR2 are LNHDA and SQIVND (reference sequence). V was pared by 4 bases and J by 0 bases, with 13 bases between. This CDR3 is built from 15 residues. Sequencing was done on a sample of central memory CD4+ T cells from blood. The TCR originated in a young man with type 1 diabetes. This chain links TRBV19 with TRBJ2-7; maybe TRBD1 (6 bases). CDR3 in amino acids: CASSSPTGSSYEQYF. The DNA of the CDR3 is TGTGCCAGTAGTAGCCCCACAGGGAGCTCCTACGAGCAGTACTTC.